Presented here are 17 T cell receptor beta chains from one specimen sequenced in a study of cytomegalovirus exposure and HLA in healthy donors. The PCR employed 60 Vbeta primers together with 13 Jbeta primers. The assay was immunoSEQ multiplex PCR, and TCRdb's table has in-frame clones only and misses some. The sample yields under 150,000 clones, approximately 64% seen once. The sequenced sample was PBMCs. These receptors came from a woman aged 40-49 years in good health and CMV-seronegative.

The rearrangement joins TRBV5-6 to TRBJ1-2; D is ambiguous. V was cut by 4 bases and J by 4 bases, with 5 bases left in between. The CDR3 covers 11 residues. Germline V gene sequence: CDR1 SGHDT, CDR2 YYEEEE. The CDR3 sequence: CASSAGYGYTF. Here the CDR3 DNA reads TGTGCCAGCAGCGCAGGCTATGGCTACACCTTC.

The gene calls are TRBV4-3 and TRBJ1-2; no clear D gene. CDR1 LGHNA and CDR2 YSLEER come from the germline V gene. The CDR3 sequence is 14 residues long. The V end lost 1 base, the J end lost 9 bases, and 15 bases lay between the germline ends. The CDR3 DNA reads TGCGCCAGCAGCCAAGTCGAGGGCTCCTCAAGCTACACCTTC. It specifies CASSQVEGSSSYTF.

This clone has at least ten counts. The rearrangement links TRBV19 to TRBJ1-1; the D is unclear. The germline gives CDR1 LNHDA, CDR2 SQIVND (reference sequence). The CDR3 spans 11 residues. V dropped 11 bases and J dropped 5 bases, with 12 bases sitting between them. The CDR3 DNA reads as TGTGCCTCTGGACTGGGGACTGAAGCTTTCTTT. Translation: CASGLGTEAFF.

The chain employs TRBV6-6 and TRBJ1-4, with 9 bases lining up with TRBD1. Trimming removed 7 bases from V and 9 bases from J; junction bases left unmatched: 6. The CDR3 has 13 residues. Per the germline V gene, CDR1 is MNHNY and CDR2 is SVGAGI (reference sequence). DNA of the CDR3: TGTGCCAGCATACCGGGACAGGGACAAAAACTGTTTTTT. This sequence encodes CASIPGQGQKLFF.

The chain recombines TRBV5-1 with TRBJ2-7, with D possibly TRBD2 on 5 matching bases. There are 13 residues in the CDR3. Trimming cost V 1 base and J 7 bases, with 12 bases left between them. CDR1 is SGHRS and CDR2 is YFSETQ in the germline V gene. The CDR3 loop reads CASSLIEGGEQYF. In DNA form, the CDR3 reads TGCGCCAGCAGCTTGATTGAGGGCGGAGAGCAGTACTTC.

The CDR3 protein is CASSFGQGANEQYF. The CDR3 DNA reads TGTGCCAGCAGCTTTGGGCAGGGGGCCAACGAGCAGTACTTC. The V call is TRBV7-9, the J call TRBJ2-7; 8 nucleotides agree with TRBD1. Germline V gives CDR1 SEHNR, CDR2 FQNEAQ (reference sequence). Unmatched junction bases numbered 6, after V lost 3 bases and J lost 5 bases. The length of the CDR3 is 14 residues.

The chain carries TRBV4-2 and TRBJ2-3, with 10 nucleotides matching TRBD1. Trimming at V came to 0 bases and at J to 4 bases, leaving 1 base not matched to a gene. The length of the CDR3 is 15 residues. Per germline, CDR1 LGHNA and CDR2 YNFKEQ. CDR3 loop: CASSQDGQGADTQYF. The CDR3 DNA is TGTGCCAGCAGCCAAGATGGACAGGGGGCAGATACGCAGTATTTT.

V and J are TRBV7-9 and TRBJ1-4, with 9 bases lining up with TRBD1. CDR3 length: 15 residues. With 1 base clipped from V and 8 bases from J, the junction kept 5 bases outside the gene matches. Germline V gene sequence: CDR1 SEHNR, CDR2 FQNEAQ (reference sequence). CDR3 bases: TGTGCCAGCAGCTTAGAGACAGGGGGAGCCGAAAAACTGTTTTTT. Protein sequence: CASSLETGGAEKLFF.

The V call is TRBV2, the J call TRBJ2-5; TRBD1 aligns across 10 bases. The J call could be wrong; TRBJ2-7 is a better fit for the DNA end. Looked up from germline, CDR1 is SNHLY and CDR2 is FYNNEI. This CDR3 is 15 amino acids long. CDR3: CASSVRRDRGYEQYF. Here the CDR3 DNA reads TGTGCCAGCAGTGTCCGTCGGGACAGGGGCTACGAGCAGTACTTC.

The rearrangement links TRBV7-8 to TRBJ2-1, with D tentatively TRBD2 (7 bases). The CDR3 consists of 16 residues. Trimming stripped 5 bases from V and 7 bases from J, with 21 bases between. Germline V gives CDR1 SGHVS, CDR2 FQNEAQ. In DNA form, the CDR3 reads TGTGCCAGCAGCCTCAACTCTATGGGGGGGCGTAATGAGCAGTTCTTC. It codes for CASSLNSMGGRNEQFF. Drawing the rest from reference TRBV7-8 and TRBJ2-1, the complete variable domain is GAGVSQSPRYKVAKRGQDVALRCDPISGHVSLFWYQQALGQGPEFLTYFQNEAQLDKSGLPSDRFFAERPEGSVSTLKIQRTQQEDSAVYLCASSLNSMGGRNEQFFGPGTRLTVL.

The chain has TRBV2 and TRBJ2-3; TRBD2 matches at 9 bases. Losses at the gene ends were 7 bases for V and 1 base for J; bases not matched to a gene: 27. The CDR3 loop spans 22 amino acids. The germline gives CDR1 SNHLY, CDR2 FYNNEI. The CDR3 DNA reads as TGTGCCAGCATGCCGGGACTAGCTCAATTGCGGTGGGAGGGGAGTCGCACAGATACGCAGTATTTT. Its translation is CASMPGLAQLRWEGSRTDTQYF.

The chain has TRBV9 and TRBJ2-7; no definite D call. The CDR3 length is 14 residues. The V gene's germline CDR1 is SGDLS and CDR2 YYNGEE. The V gene lost 0 bases and the J gene lost 0 bases, with 7 bases spanning the gap. CDR3 loop: CASSVDLSSYEQYF. The CDR3 nucleotides read TGTGCCAGCAGCGTAGACCTATCCTCCTACGAGCAGTACTTC.

This clone was counted once. J is TRBJ2-3 and V is TRBV28; a weak D match, TRBD1 (5 bases). Germline-derived CDR1 and CDR2 are MDHEN and SYDVKM. This CDR3 comprises 14 residues. V was shortened by 6 bases and J by 1 base, with 11 bases between the two germline ends. DNA for the CDR3: TGTGCCAGCAGCAATGGGGCCGGCACAGATACGCAGTATTTT. Encoded protein: CASSNGAGTDTQYF.

This clone was seen only a few times. V usage is TRBV6-5 and J usage is TRBJ1-1; 8 nucleotides match TRBD1. Germline CDR1 MNHEY, CDR2 SVGAGI. This CDR3 region has 13 residues. Trimming cost V 7 bases and J 7 bases; bases outside gene matches: 8. CDR3 in DNA: TGTGCCAGCATCCAGGACAGGGAAGGTGAAGCTTTCTTT. It is translated as CASIQDREGEAFF.

This chain joins TRBV6-1 and TRBJ1-1; no clear D gene. The V end lost 6 bases, the J end lost 3 bases, and 11 bases lay between the germline ends. CDR3 length: 13 residues. The germline V gene encodes CDR1 MNHNS and CDR2 SASEGT. The CDR3 DNA reads TGTGCCAGCAGGGAGGGCCCGGACACTGAAGCTTTCTTT. It encodes CASREGPDTEAFF.

This clone was observed a single time. This chain uses TRBV10-3 with TRBJ1-6; 7 bases map to TRBD1. Germline CDR1 reads ENHRY; CDR2 reads SYGVKD. Trimming at V came to 2 bases and at J to 5 bases, leaving 6 bases not matched to a gene. The CDR3 has 16 amino acids. The CDR3 region is CAISEEGQQNNSPLHF. As DNA, the CDR3 is TGTGCCATCAGTGAGGAGGGACAGCAGAATAATTCACCCCTCCACTTT.

This clone was seen a few times. The rearrangement joins TRBV2 to TRBJ1-1; 8 bases are shared with TRBD1. The CDR3 loop spans 14 amino acids. Looked up from germline, CDR1 is SNHLY and CDR2 is FYNNEI. The V and J ends lost 7 bases and 3 bases, in that order; junction bases with no gene match: 7. The CDR3 region is CASIDRGLHTEAFF. As DNA, the CDR3 is TGTGCCAGCATTGACAGGGGTCTTCACACTGAAGCTTTCTTT.